A single sample is the source of the 2 T cell receptor beta chains below, sequenced in a study of regulatory T cells in long-lasting Graves disease. The authors built TCR beta libraries using iRepertoire HTBI primers and Arm-PCR of CDR3 regions. Each CDR3 protein is one row after TCRdb ran MiXCR on the multiplex PCR reads. Of under 450,000 distinct CDR3 sequences in the sample, 20% to 25% are singletons; the top ten hold roughly a quarter. Time point reported: persistent/refractory GD, antithyroid drugs over 5 years with positive TRAb. The TCR library was made from RNA extracted from PBMCs. This sample comprised peripheral blood mononuclear cells (PBMCs), obtained when the disease was refractory, from a patient treated with antithyroid drugs. The receptors shown here come from a woman in her thirties or forties with Graves disease.

The chain couples TRBV12-3 or TRBV12-4 to TRBJ2-3; 7 bases are shared with TRBD1. This CDR3 region has 15 residues. J gave up 2 bases and V 6 bases, and 8 bases lay outside the gene matches. The CDR3 DNA sequence: TGTGCCAGCAGCGTTGGGGACAGCTTCACAGATACGCAGTATTTT. This encodes CASSVGDSFTDTQYF.

The genes are TRBV20-1 and TRBJ2-4; possible D gene TRBD2, 6 bases. V dropped 1 base and J dropped 4 bases, with 8 bases sitting between them. In germline, CDR1 is DFQATT, CDR2 SNEGSKA (reference sequence). The CDR3 extends over 13 amino acids. CDR3 DNA: TGCAGTGCTAGAGGCGGGACGAAAAACATTCAGTACTTC. Translated: CSARGGTKNIQYF.